This TCR beta chain was retrieved from a study of CD8+CD57+ T cells in acquired aplastic anemia. Study-wide context: Sorted CD4+ and CD8+ cell DNA averaged roughly 3.2 ug. Healthy donor sequencing depth: 10 million to 10.8 million CD4+, about 12 million CD8+ reads.

Findings and caveats of the study: Any difference that existed in CD8+ Simpson's diversity between patients and controls was not significant. Overlap between patients and controls comprised 25 to 35 CD8+ CDR3 sequences.

As to this clonotype: No antigen is known for it.

Germline V CDR1 and CDR2: SNHLY, FYNNEI. Germline trimming cut 7 bases from V and 1 base from J; bases unmatched to any gene: 6. This CDR3 has 14 residues. Using genomic DNA as the template, TCR beta VDJ and CDR3 profiling was carried out. TCRdb analysed the reads with MiXCR anew, one entry per CDR3 protein. The sample holds around 200,000 distinct CDR3 sequences, around 63% seen once. The TCR sequence derives from a human donor in good health. Sequenced sample: sorted CD4+, CD8+, or CD8+CD57+ T cells (not recorded which) from PBMCs. J is TRBJ2-7 and V is TRBV2; 8 nucleotides align to TRBD1. CDR3 region: CASTDRGLSYEQYF. The CDR3 DNA reads as TGTGCCAGCACTGACAGGGGCCTATCCTACGAGCAGTACTTC.